A selection of T cell receptor beta chains follows, all from one sample in a study of blood T cell repertoires in COVID-19. Assay: immunoSEQ multiplex PCR; the TCRdb copy retains only in-frame clones and omits some. The sample has more than 90,000 clones, about 84% seen once; the top ten hold 24%. Sequenced input: peripheral blood. Receptor source: a human donor in a cohort sampled during active COVID-19. Each CDR3 is given with its conserved first and last residue. The size entry is marked missing in some rows and otherwise reads once, few, many or a size class.

v_call	clone_size	j_call	cdr3_aa
TRBV5-1	once	TRBJ2-5	CASSLLRDRQETQYF
TRBV5-1	NA	TRBJ2-7	CASSPEGRSRSYEQYF
TRBV15	NA	TRBJ1-2	CATSDRDRGHYGYTF
TRBV6-6	NA	TRBJ1-4	CASRLQATNEKLFF
TRBV3-1/TRBV3-2	NA	TRBJ1-3	CASSQAYSSGNTIYF
TRBV12-3/TRBV12-4	NA	TRBJ2-7	CASSYRVSHEQYF
TRBV7-8	NA	TRBJ1-2	CASSQQGTYGYTF
TRBV19	NA	TRBJ2-2	CASSITRGGTGELFF
TRBV6-5	NA	TRBJ2-1	CASRSHYGGASEQFF
TRBV15	NA	TRBJ1-4	CATSRVLNEKLFF
TRBV15	NA	TRBJ2-7	CATSRDPARLEQYF
TRBV11-2	NA	TRBJ2-1	CASSYPLAGVTYNEQFF
TRBV2	NA	TRBJ2-7	CASRTSGAAPTYEQYF
TRBV20-1	NA	TRBJ1-2	CSATRGDGYTF
TRBV10-1	NA	TRBJ2-5	CASSEGGAVQETQYF
TRBV3-1/TRBV3-2	NA	TRBJ1-2	CASSQRTGGPRTNYGYTF
TRBV3-1/TRBV3-2	NA	TRBJ2-3	CASSRLTSAGDTQYF
TRBV6-2/TRBV6-3	NA	TRBJ2-3	CASSSDKGTRTDTQYF
TRBV15	once	TRBJ2-1	CATSRDGLQGHGNNEQFF
TRBV9	NA	TRBJ1-3	CASSVGEGYSGNTIYF
TRBV18	NA	TRBJ1-1	CASSPIGRGNTEAFF
TRBV11-2	NA	TRBJ2-7	CASSFSSSSGEQYF
TRBV28	NA	TRBJ2-7	CASKSKFEQYF
TRBV5-6	NA	TRBJ1-4	CASTENGRENEKLFF
TRBV7-2	NA	TRBJ2-7	CASSSRQQGEQYF
TRBV18	NA	TRBJ1-6	CASSPPQFNSPLHF
TRBV3-1/TRBV3-2	few	TRBJ2-4	CASSQQGAKNIQYF
TRBV25-1	NA	TRBJ2-7	CASSESGSGIYEQYF
TRBV18	NA	TRBJ1-1	CASSRLVGNTEAFF
TRBV5-4	NA	TRBJ1-2	CASSLGGAGQGDGYTF
TRBV2	NA	TRBJ1-6	CASSWDRGNSPLHF
TRBV15	NA	TRBJ2-7	CATSPQVFHEQYF